This is a list of T cell receptor beta chains from one sample in a study of CD8 T cells in ankylosing spondylitis. MiXCR was run by TCRdb on the 5' RACE reads, yielding one entry per CDR3 protein. The table shows 250,000 or so distinct CDR3 sequences, with roughly a tenth occurring only once. Specimen: blood, either unsorted or a sorted T cell fraction (not recorded which). The receptors stem from a male donor with ankylosing spondylitis or in good health (not recorded which). The CDR3 runs from the conserved cysteine through the conserved F or W. The D gene is left open where the match is weak. Rows give clone size only sometimes, using once, few, many, or a class for an expanded clone.

>TRBJ2-1|TRBD2|many|TRBV11-2
TGTGCCAGCAGCTTAGATCGGGCGACTAGCGGGAAGGTCTTC
CASSLDRATSGKVF
>TRBJ2-5|TRBD1|-|TRBV29-1
TGCAGCGTTGACCCGCGACAGGGGTCCCAAGAGACCCAGTACTTC
CSVDPRQGSQETQYF
>TRBJ1-2|-|few|TRBV7-2
TGTGCCAGCAGCGCCGGCCCCTTTGGCTACACCTTC
CASSAGPFGYTF
>TRBJ2-3|TRBD2|many|TRBV12-3/TRBV12-4
TGTGCCAGCAGTTTTCCCGCTAGCGGGGGACCCACAGATACGCAGTATTTT
CASSFPASGGPTDTQYF
>TRBJ1-2|TRBD1|few|TRBV6-5
TGTGCCAGCAGTTACTCGACCAGGGGGAACTATGGCTACACCTTC
CASSYSTRGNYGYTF
>TRBJ2-1|-|many|TRBV5-4
TGTGCCAGCAGCTTAGGACGGAGGACCTACAATGAGCAGTTCTTC
CASSLGRRTYNEQFF
>TRBJ2-3|-|few|TRBV29-1
TGCAGCGTTGAGGGTACTAGCACAGATACGCAGTATTTT
CSVEGTSTDTQYF
>TRBJ2-2|TRBD1|few|TRBV7-9
TGTGCCAGCAGCTCCACAGGGGGCATGACCGGGGAGCTGTTTTTT
CASSSTGGMTGELFF
>TRBJ2-1|-|-|TRBV6-5
TGTGCCAGCAGTTACAGGGCGGGTGTTCCCAATGAGCAGTTCTTC
CASSYRAGVPNEQFF
>TRBJ2-7|-|-|TRBV7-2
TGTGCCAGCAGCTTTACCGCGGGGATATTTGCCTACGAGCAGTACTTC
CASSFTAGIFAYEQYF
>TRBJ1-1|-|-|TRBV5-1
TGCGCCAGCAGGTTAAGGGCGGTTAACACTGAAGCTTTCTTT
CASRLRAVNTEAFF
>TRBJ2-2|-|few|TRBV30
TGTGCCTGGAGTATCCCCGGGGGGCCCGGGGAGCTGTTTTTT
CAWSIPGGPGELFF
>TRBJ2-7|-|-|TRBV5-1
TGCGCCTGCAGCTTCGGGGGCTACGAGCAGTACTTC
CACSFGGYEQYF
>TRBJ1-2|TRBD1|many|TRBV7-8
TGTGCCAGCAGCTTAGAGGGACAGGCCAGGTATGGCTACACCTTC
CASSLEGQARYGYTF
>TRBJ2-7|-|many|TRBV30
TGTGCCTGGAGCCCCGGTTGGCGATACGAGCAGTACTTC
CAWSPGWRYEQYF
>TRBJ1-4|TRBD1|-|TRBV2
TGTGCCAGCGGCGGGACAGTTCCCGAAAAACTGTTTTTT
CASGGTVPEKLFF
>TRBJ2-7|-|many|TRBV7-8
TGTGCCAGCAGCTTACAGGGGCGGGTTTCCTACGAGCAGTACTTC
CASSLQGRVSYEQYF
>TRBJ2-5|-|many|TRBV15
TGTGCCACCAGCAGAGGGGGACCAAACCAAGAGACCCAGTACTTC
CATSRGGPNQETQYF
>TRBJ2-3|TRBD2|many|TRBV6-1
TGTGCCAGCGGACTAGCGGGGCCCCTCACAGATACGCAGTATTTT
CASGLAGPLTDTQYF
>TRBJ2-2|TRBD2|many|TRBV4-2
TGTGCCAGCAGCCAATCCCCACCGGGACTAGACACCGGGGAGCTGTTTTTT
CASSQSPPGLDTGELFF
>TRBJ1-6|-|many|TRBV7-2
TGTGCCAGCAGCCACGACTGGGGTAATTCACCCCTCCACTTT
CASSHDWGNSPLHF
>TRBJ1-2|-|many|TRBV20-1
TGCAGTTTTCCCTTGGGGGAGCCCTATGGCTACACCTTC
CSFPLGEPYGYTF
>TRBJ2-7|-|many|TRBV18
TGTGCCAGCTCACCCGGGACGACCTACGAGCAGTACTTC
CASSPGTTYEQYF
>TRBJ1-4|-|many|TRBV4-1
TGCGCCAGCAGCGACGGGAGGACAGCAACTAATGAAAAACTGTTTTTT
CASSDGRTATNEKLFF
>TRBJ2-7|-|many|TRBV12-3/TRBV12-4
TGTGCCAGCAGTTTCGGGGGCGAGCAGTACTTC
CASSFGGEQYF
>TRBJ1-2|TRBD1|few|TRBV5-5
TGTGCCAGCAGACCTCCGGGACAGGGCTATGGCTACACCTTC
CASRPPGQGYGYTF
>TRBJ2-5|TRBD2|few|TRBV20-1
TGCAGTGCACTAGCGGGAGAGACCCAGTACTTC
CSALAGETQYF
>TRBJ1-2|-|many|TRBV29-1
TGCAGCGTAACGCAATACGGGAACTATGGCTACACCTTC
CSVTQYGNYGYTF
>TRBJ2-3|TRBD1|-|TRBV6-2/TRBV6-3
TGTGCCAGCAGAGGCAGGGGGTATAGCACAGATACGCAGTATTTT
CASRGRGYSTDTQYF
>TRBJ2-1|TRBD1|many|TRBV15
TGTGCCACCAGCAGTCCCGGGACAGGGGGCAATGAGCAGTTCTTC
CATSSPGTGGNEQFF
>TRBJ2-1|-|many|TRBV7-6
TGTGCCAGCAGCTTGTTCCAGCAGGACAGAATTTACAATGAGCAGTTCTTC
CASSLFQQDRIYNEQFF
>TRBJ1-2|TRBD1|many|TRBV7-9
TGTGCCAGCAGCTTAGACGGGACAGGCCTTAGTTATGGCTACACCTTC
CASSLDGTGLSYGYTF
>TRBJ2-1|TRBD2|many|TRBV6-1
TGTGCCAGCAGTCCCAGGGCGGGGGGGATTAATGAGCAGTTCTTC
CASSPRAGGINEQFF
>TRBJ2-3|TRBD1|many|TRBV5-1
TGCGCCAGCAGCCTGACGGACAGGGGAGATACGCAGTATTTT
CASSLTDRGDTQYF
>TRBJ2-5|-|few|TRBV12-3/TRBV12-4
TGTGCCAGCATCCCAGGAGGGGACACCCTTAGTGGGACCCAGTACTTC
CASIPGGDTLSGTQYF
>TRBJ2-3|TRBD2|many|TRBV27
TGTGCCAGCACCCTAGCGGGAGGTGCAGATACGCAGTATTTT
CASTLAGGADTQYF
>TRBJ2-3|-|-|TRBV6-1
TGTGCCAGCAGTCCACTTGGGGACACAGATACGCAGTATTTT
CASSPLGDTDTQYF
>TRBJ2-5|-|many|TRBV7-9
TGTGCCAGCAGCTTCCGACAGAACCAAGAGACCCAGTACTTC
CASSFRQNQETQYF
>TRBJ1-3|-|many|TRBV20-1
TGCAGTGCTACCGATCCAAGGGGCACGCGAAACACCATATATTTT
CSATDPRGTRNTIYF
>TRBJ2-2|-|few|TRBV3-1
TGTGCCAGCAGCCTGGGATTCGCGAACACCGGGGAGCTGTTTTTT
CASSLGFANTGELFF
>TRBJ2-3|TRBD1|many|TRBV12-3/TRBV12-4
TGTGCCAGCAGGGATACGGGACAGGGAACAGATACGCAGTATTTT
CASRDTGQGTDTQYF
>TRBJ1-1|-|-|TRBV7-9
TGTGCCAGCAGCTTCCGTGGTACGAACACTGAAGCTTTCTTT
CASSFRGTNTEAFF
>TRBJ2-7|-|many|TRBV20-1
TGCAGTGCTAGATCACTAGATCAGCAGTACTTC
CSARSLDQQYF
>TRBJ2-7|-|few|TRBV7-2
TGTGCCATTGGACGGAGCTATTTTTTATACGAGCAGTACTTC
CAIGRSYFLYEQYF
>TRBJ1-6|-|-|TRBV6-6
TGTGCCAGCAGTTCCGGGGACGAGCCCCTCCACTTT
CASSSGDEPLHF
>TRBJ2-3|TRBD1|-|TRBV6-4
TGTGCCAGTGCCGGGACAGGGGACTCAGATACGCAGTATTTT
CASAGTGDSDTQYF
>TRBJ2-1|-|-|TRBV2
TGTGCCAGCAGTGAAATGGTTGCCAATGAGCAGTCCTTC
CASSEMVANEQSF
>TRBJ1-6|-|many|TRBV6-5
TGTGCCAGCAGTTCCTCCGGGACAAGAAATTCACCCCTCCACTTT
CASSSSGTRNSPLHF
>TRBJ2-7|TRBD2|many|TRBV12-3/TRBV12-4
TGTGCCAGCAGTCCGTCTAGCGGGAGGTCTTACGAGCAGTACTTC
CASSPSSGRSYEQYF
>TRBJ2-5|-|many|TRBV12-3/TRBV12-4
TGTGCCAGCAGTTCGGGGGCCGGGGAGACCCAGTACTTC
CASSSGAGETQYF
>TRBJ2-5|-|many|TRBV7-2
TGTGCCAGCAGCTCCCCTGGCGGGGTGAGAAGAGAGACCCAGTACTTC
CASSSPGGVRRETQYF
>TRBJ1-2|TRBD1|many|TRBV15
TGTGCCACCAGCGCCGGACAGGGTGCCTATGGCTACACCTTC
CATSAGQGAYGYTF
>TRBJ1-1|-|few|TRBV27
TGTGCCAGCAGTTTAAGTTCGGTGAACACTGAAGCTTTCTTT
CASSLSSVNTEAFF
>TRBJ2-4|TRBD2|many|TRBV7-2
TGTGCCAGCAGCGCGGCCGGGACTAGCAGTAACATTCAGTACTTC
CASSAAGTSSNIQYF